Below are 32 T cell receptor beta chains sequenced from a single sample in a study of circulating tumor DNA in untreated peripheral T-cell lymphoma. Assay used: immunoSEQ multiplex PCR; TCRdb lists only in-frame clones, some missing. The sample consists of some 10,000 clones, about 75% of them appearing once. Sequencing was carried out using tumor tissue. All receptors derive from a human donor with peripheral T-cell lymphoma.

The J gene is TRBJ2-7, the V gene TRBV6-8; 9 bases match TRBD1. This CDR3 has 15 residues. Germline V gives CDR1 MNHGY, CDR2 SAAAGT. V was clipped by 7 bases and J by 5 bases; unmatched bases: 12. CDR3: CASTISRDRVNEQYF. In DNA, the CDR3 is TGTGCCAGCACTATTAGTCGGGACAGGGTAAACGAGCAGTACTTC.

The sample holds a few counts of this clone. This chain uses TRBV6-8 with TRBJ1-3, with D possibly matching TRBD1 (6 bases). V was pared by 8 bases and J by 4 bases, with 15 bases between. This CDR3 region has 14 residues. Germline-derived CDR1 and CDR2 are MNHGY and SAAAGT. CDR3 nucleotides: TGTGCCAGCTACGAACAGGGTGTCGGAAACACCATATATTTT. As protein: CASYEQGVGNTIYF.

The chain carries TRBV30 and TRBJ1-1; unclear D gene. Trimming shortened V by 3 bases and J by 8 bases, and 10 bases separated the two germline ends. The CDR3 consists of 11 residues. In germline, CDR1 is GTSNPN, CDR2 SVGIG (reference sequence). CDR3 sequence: CAWRWGTEAFF. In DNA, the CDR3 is TGTGCCTGGAGATGGGGTACGGAAGCTTTCTTT.

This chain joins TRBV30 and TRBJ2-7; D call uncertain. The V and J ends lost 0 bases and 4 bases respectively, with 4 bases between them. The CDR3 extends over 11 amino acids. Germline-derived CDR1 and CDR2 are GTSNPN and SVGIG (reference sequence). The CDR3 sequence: CAWSVGYEQYF. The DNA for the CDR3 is TGTGCCTGGAGTGTGGGTTACGAGCAGTACTTC.

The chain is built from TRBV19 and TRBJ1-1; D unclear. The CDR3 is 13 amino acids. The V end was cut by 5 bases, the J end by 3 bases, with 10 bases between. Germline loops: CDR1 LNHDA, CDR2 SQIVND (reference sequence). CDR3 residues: CASSWALYTEAFF. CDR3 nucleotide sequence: TGTGCCAGTAGTTGGGCGTTATACACTGAAGCTTTCTTT. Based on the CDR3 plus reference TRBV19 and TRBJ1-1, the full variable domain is DGGITQSPKYLFRKEGQNVTLSCEQNLNHDAMYWYRQDPGQGLRLIYYSQIVNDFQKGDIAEGYSVSREKKESFPLTVTSAQKNPTAFYLCASSWALYTEAFFGQGTRLTVV.

CDR3 sequence: CASSLEGRREHEQYF. The CDR3 DNA follows: TGCGCCAGCAGCTTGGAGGGCCGCCGGGAGCACGAGCAGTACTTC. The chain uses TRBV5-1 and TRBJ2-7; weak D call: TRBD2 (6 bases). V was clipped by 0 bases and J by 5 bases, with 15 bases between them. Germline V lookup: CDR1 SGHRS, CDR2 YFSETQ. The CDR3 is 15 residues long.

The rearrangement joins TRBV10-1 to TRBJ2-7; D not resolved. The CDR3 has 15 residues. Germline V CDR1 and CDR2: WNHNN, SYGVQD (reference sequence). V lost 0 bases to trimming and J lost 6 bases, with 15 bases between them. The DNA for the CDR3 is TGCGCCAGCAGTGAGTCGAGCCCCCGACCCTCCGAGCAGTACTTC. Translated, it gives CASSESSPRPSEQYF.

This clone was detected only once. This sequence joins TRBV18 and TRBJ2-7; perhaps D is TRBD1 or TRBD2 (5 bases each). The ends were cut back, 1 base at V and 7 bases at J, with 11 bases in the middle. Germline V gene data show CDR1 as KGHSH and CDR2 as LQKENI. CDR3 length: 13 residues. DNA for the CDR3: TGTGCCAGCTCACCACGGGACGGAACAGAGCAGTACTTC. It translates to CASSPRDGTEQYF. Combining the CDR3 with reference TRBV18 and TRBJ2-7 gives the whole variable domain NAGVMQNPRHLVRRRGQEARLRCSPMKGHSHVYWYRQLPEEGLKFMVYLQKENIIDESGMPKERFSAEFPKEGPSILRIQQVVRGDSAAYFCASSPRDGTEQYFGPGTRLTVT.

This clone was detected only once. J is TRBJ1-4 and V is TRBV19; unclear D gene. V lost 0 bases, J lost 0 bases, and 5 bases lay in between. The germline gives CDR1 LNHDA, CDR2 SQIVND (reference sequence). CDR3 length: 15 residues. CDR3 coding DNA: TGTGCCAGTAGTATAGAGTCAACAACTAATGAAAAACTGTTTTTT. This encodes CASSIESTTNEKLFF.

In DNA, the CDR3 is TGTGCCAGCAGCTTGCGCCCCGGGCTGACCTACGAGCAGTACTTC. Residues: CASSLRPGLTYEQYF. The chain carries TRBV7-6 and TRBJ2-7; D not resolved. Germline CDR1 is SGHVS and CDR2 is FNYEAQ. The ends were cut back, 3 bases at V and 2 bases at J, with 14 bases in the middle. The CDR3 covers 15 residues.

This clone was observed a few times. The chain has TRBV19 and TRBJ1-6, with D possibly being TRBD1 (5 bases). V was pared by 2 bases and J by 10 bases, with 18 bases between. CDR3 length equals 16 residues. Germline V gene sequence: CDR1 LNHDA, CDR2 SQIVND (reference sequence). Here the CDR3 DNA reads TGTGCCAGTAGTATAACCGTCGGGTCGGCAGGGTCACCCCTCCACTTT. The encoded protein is CASSITVGSAGSPLHF.

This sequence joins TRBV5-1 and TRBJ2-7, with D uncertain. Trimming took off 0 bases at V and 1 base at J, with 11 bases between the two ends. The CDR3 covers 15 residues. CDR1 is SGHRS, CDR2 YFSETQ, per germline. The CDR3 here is CASSLGHTKSYEQYF. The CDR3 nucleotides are TGCGCCAGCAGCTTGGGGCACACTAAATCCTACGAGCAGTACTTC.

The CDR3 region is CASSLEWPLYTDTQYF. The CDR3 DNA sequence: TGTGCCAGCAGCTTAGAGTGGCCGCTATACACAGATACGCAGTATTTT. The chain carries TRBV7-1 and TRBJ2-3; D is undetermined. TRBV7-1 is sorted into the ORF group, with uncertain function. The germline V and J ends were trimmed by 4 bases and 2 bases, with 16 bases remaining between them. This CDR3 has 16 amino acids.

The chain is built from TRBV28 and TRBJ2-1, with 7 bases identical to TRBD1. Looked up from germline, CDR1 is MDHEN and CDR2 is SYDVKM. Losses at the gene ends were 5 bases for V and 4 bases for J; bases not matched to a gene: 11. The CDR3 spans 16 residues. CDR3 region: CASSQQEGAGYNEQFF. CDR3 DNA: TGTGCCAGCAGTCAACAAGAGGGGGCAGGGTACAATGAGCAGTTCTTC.

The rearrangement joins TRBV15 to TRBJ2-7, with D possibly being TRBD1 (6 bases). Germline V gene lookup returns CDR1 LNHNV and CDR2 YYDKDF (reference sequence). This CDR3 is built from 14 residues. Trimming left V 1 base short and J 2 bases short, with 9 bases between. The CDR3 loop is CATSRGRGPYEQYF. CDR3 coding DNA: TGTGCCACCAGCAGAGGCAGGGGACCCTACGAGCAGTACTTC.

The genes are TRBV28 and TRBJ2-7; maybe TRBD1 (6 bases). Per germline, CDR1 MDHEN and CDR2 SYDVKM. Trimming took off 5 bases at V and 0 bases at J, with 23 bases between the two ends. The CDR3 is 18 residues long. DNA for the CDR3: TGTGCCAGCAGTCCAGGGGACATGGTAAGGGCACTCTCCTACGAGCAGTACTTC. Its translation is CASSPGDMVRALSYEQYF.

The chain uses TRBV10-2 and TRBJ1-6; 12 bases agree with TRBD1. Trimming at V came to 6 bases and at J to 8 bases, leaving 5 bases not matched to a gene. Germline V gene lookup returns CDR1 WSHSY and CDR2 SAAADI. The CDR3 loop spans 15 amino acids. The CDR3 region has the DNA TGCGCCAGCAGGGGGACAGGGGGCGCCTATTCACCCCTCCACTTT. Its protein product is CASRGTGGAYSPLHF.

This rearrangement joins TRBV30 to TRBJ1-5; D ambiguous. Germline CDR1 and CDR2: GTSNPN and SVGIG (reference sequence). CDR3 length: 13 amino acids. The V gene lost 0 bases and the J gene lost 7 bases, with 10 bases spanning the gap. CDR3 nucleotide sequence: TGTGCCTGGAGTGTACAAGAGCGGCAGCCCCAGCATTTT. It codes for CAWSVQERQPQHF.

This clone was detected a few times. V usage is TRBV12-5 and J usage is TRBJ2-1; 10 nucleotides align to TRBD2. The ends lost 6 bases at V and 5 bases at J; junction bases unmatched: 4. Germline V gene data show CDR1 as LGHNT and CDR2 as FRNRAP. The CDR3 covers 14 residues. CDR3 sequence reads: CASGVGTSDNEQFF. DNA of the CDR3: TGTGCTAGTGGGGTAGGGACTAGCGACAATGAGCAGTTCTTC.

CDR3 coding DNA: TGCGCCAGCAGCTTGGGATCTAGCGGGGCATTGGGTGAGCAGTTCTTC. It translates to CASSLGSSGALGEQFF. The rearrangement joins TRBV5-1 to TRBJ2-1; 9 nucleotides agree with TRBD2. J was trimmed by 9 bases and V by 0 bases; bases with no gene match: 10. The CDR3 is made up of 16 amino acids. Germline CDR1 and CDR2: SGHRS and YFSETQ. The full variable domain, with the rest looked up from reference TRBV5-1 and TRBJ2-1, is KAGVTQTPRYLIKTRGQQVTLSCSPISGHRSVSWYQQTPGQGLQFLFEYFSETQRNKGNFPGRFSGRQFSNSRSEMNVSTLELGDSALYLCASSLGSSGALGEQFFGPGTRLTVL.

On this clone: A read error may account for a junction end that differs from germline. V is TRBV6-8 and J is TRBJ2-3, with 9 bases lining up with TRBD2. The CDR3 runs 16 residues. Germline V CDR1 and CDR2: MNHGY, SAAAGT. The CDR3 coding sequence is TGTGCCAGCAGCTACTTTGGCGGGGGGGCAATAGATACGCAGTATTTT. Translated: CASSYFGGGAIDTQYF.

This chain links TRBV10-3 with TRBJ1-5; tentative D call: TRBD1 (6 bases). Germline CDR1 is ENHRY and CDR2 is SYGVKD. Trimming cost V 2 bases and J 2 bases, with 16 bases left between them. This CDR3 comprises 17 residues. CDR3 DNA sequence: TGTGCCATCAGTGAGGGAGACTGGGGACAACGCAATCAGCCCCAGCATTTT. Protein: CAISEGDWGQRNQPQHF.

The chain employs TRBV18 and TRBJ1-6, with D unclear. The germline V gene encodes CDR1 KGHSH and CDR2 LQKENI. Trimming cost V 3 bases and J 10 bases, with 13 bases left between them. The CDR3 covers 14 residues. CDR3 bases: TGTGCCAGCTCACCCGCCTGGGGTGGCTCACCCCTCCACTTT. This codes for CASSPAWGGSPLHF.

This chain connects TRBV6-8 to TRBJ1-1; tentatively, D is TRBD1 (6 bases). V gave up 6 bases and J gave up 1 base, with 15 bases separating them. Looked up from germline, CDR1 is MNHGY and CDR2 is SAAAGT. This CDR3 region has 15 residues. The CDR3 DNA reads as TGTGCCAGCAGAAAACCGGGACACAAGAACACTGAAGCTTTCTTT. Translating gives CASRKPGHKNTEAFF.

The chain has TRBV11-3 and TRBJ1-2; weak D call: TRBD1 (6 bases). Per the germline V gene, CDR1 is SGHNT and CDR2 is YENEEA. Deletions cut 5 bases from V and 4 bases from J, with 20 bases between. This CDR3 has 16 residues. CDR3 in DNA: TGTGCCAGCAGCAGCCAACGACTCAGGGGACGCTATGGCTACACCTTC. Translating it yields CASSSQRLRGRYGYTF.

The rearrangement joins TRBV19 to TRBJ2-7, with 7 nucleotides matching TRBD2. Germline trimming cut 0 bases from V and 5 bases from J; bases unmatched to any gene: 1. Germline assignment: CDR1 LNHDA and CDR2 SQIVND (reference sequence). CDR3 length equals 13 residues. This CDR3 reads CASSIDRGDEQYF. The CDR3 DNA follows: TGTGCCAGTAGTATAGATCGGGGGGACGAGCAGTACTTC.

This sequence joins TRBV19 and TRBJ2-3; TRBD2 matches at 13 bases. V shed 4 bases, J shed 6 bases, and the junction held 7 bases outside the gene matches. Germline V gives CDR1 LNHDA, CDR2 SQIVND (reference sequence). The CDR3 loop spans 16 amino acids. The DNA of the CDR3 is TGTGCCAGTAGTAGAGTACTAGCGGGGGGGTCGGATACGCAGTATTTT. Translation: CASSRVLAGGSDTQYF. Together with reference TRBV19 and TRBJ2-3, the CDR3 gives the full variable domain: DGGITQSPKYLFRKEGQNVTLSCEQNLNHDAMYWYRQDPGQGLRLIYYSQIVNDFQKGDIAEGYSVSREKKESFPLTVTSAQKNPTAFYLCASSRVLAGGSDTQYFGPGTRLTVL.

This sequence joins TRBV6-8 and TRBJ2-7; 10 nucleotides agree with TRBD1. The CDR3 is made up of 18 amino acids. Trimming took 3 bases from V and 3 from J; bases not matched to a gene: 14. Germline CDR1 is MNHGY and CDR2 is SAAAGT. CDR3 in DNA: TGTGCCAGCAGTTATTTCCCCGCACTGGGACAGGGGTACTACGAGCAGTACTTC. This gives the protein CASSYFPALGQGYYEQYF.

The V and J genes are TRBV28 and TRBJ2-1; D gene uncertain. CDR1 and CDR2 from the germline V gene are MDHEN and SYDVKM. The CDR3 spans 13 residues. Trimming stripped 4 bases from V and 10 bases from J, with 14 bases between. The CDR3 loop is CASSSDSKEEQFF. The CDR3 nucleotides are TGTGCCAGCAGTTCCGACTCAAAGGAAGAGCAGTTCTTC.

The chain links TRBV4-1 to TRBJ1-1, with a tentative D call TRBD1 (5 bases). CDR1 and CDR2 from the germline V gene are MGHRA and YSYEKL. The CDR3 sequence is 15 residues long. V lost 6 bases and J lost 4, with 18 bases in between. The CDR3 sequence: CASRRDLTSGTEAFF. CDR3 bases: TGCGCCAGCAGACGGGACTTGACGTCGGGCACTGAAGCTTTCTTT.

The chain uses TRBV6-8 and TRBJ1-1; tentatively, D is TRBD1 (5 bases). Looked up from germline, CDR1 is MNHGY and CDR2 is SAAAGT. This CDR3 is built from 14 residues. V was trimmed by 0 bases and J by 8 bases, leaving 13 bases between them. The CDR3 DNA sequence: TGTGCCAGCAGTTACTCGACGGGCAGGGCCGAAGCTTTCTTT. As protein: CASSYSTGRAEAFF.

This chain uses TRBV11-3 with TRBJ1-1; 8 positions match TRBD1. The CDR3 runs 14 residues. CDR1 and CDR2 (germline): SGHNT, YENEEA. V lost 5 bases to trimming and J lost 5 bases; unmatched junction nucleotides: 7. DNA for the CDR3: TGTGCCAGCAGCCCGAGGACAGGGTATACTGAAGCTTTCTTT. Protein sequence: CASSPRTGYTEAFF.